A selection of T cell receptor beta chains follows, all from one sample in a study of T cells in narcolepsy. Sequenced by immunoSEQ multiplex PCR; TCRdb stores in-frame clones only, minus some. Seen here are fewer than 40,000 clones, approximately 90% observed once, and the top ten hold 0.8% to 0.95%. Sequencing was carried out using CD45RA- memory CD4+ T cells from PBMCs. These receptors were obtained from a human donor with narcolepsy. The CDR3 runs from the conserved cysteine through the conserved F or W. Each record gives: D gene, J gene, clone size, CDR3 length, V gene, CDR3 DNA, CDR3 protein. A D gene is named only where the DNA matches it firmly. For some rows the clone size is stated as once, few or many, or as a class when expanded; others skip it.

D: -; J: TRBJ1-2; size: -; length: 14; V: TRBV9; DNA: TGTGCCAGCAGCCCGGGAGGACTTAACTATGGCTACACCTTC; CDR3: CASSPGGLNYGYTF
D: TRBD1; J: TRBJ1-1; size: once; length: 18; V: TRBV7-9; DNA: TGTGCCAGCAGCACCCCGGGCCAGGGGGCGTTGGGGAACACTGAAGCTTTCTTT; CDR3: CASSTPGQGALGNTEAFF
D: TRBD1; J: TRBJ1-4; size: -; length: 14; V: TRBV7-9; DNA: TGTGCCAGCAGCTACGGGACAGGGGGTGAAAAACTGTTTTTT; CDR3: CASSYGTGGEKLFF
D: -; J: TRBJ2-7; size: -; length: 14; V: TRBV7-9; DNA: TGTGCCAGCAGCTTGCAGGGGAGCTCCTACGAGCAGTACTTC; CDR3: CASSLQGSSYEQYF
D: TRBD2; J: TRBJ2-5; size: -; length: 15; V: TRBV5-1; DNA: TGCGCCAGCAGCCCTAGCGGGAGTGTGGCAGAGACCCAGTACTTC; CDR3: CASSPSGSVAETQYF
D: TRBD1; J: TRBJ1-2; size: -; length: 14; V: TRBV15; DNA: TGTGCCACCAGGTCGGGTCGACAGGGCCTGGGCTACACCTTC; CDR3: CATRSGRQGLGYTF
D: -; J: TRBJ1-1; size: -; length: 14; V: TRBV10-3; DNA: TGTGCCATCAGTGTACAACAGCTGAACACTGAAGCTTTCTTT; CDR3: CAISVQQLNTEAFF
D: -; J: TRBJ2-1; size: -; length: 14; V: TRBV5-8; DNA: TGTGCCAGCAGCTTCGGGGAATCCTACAATGAGCAGTTCTTC; CDR3: CASSFGESYNEQFF
D: -; J: TRBJ2-1; size: -; length: 14; V: TRBV11-3; DNA: TGTGCCAGCAGCCCCGGGACATTCGACAATGAGCAGTTCTTC; CDR3: CASSPGTFDNEQFF
D: TRBD1; J: TRBJ1-6; size: few; length: 15; V: TRBV7-8; DNA: TGTGCCAGCAGCCCCCGGGACAGGCAGTCGAGGCCCCTCCACTTT; CDR3: CASSPRDRQSRPLHF
D: -; J: TRBJ1-5; size: -; length: 15; V: TRBV18; DNA: TGTGCCAGCTCACCCGGAGTAGGACAGAATCAGCCCCAGCATTTT; CDR3: CASSPGVGQNQPQHF
D: -; J: TRBJ2-5; size: -; length: 15; V: TRBV9; DNA: TGTGCCAGCAGCGTAGACTCTGTACCACAAGAGACCCAGTACTTC; CDR3: CASSVDSVPQETQYF
D: TRBD1; J: TRBJ1-6; size: once; length: 15; V: TRBV25-1; DNA: TGTGCCAGCAGTGGAGACAGGGGGCGAGATTCACCCCTCCACTTT; CDR3: CASSGDRGRDSPLHF
D: TRBD2; J: TRBJ2-1; size: -; length: 17; V: TRBV7-2; DNA: TGTGCCAGCAGTCTAATTCGCCTAGCGGGGGGTGGAAATGAGCAGTTCTTC; CDR3: CASSLIRLAGGGNEQFF
D: -; J: TRBJ2-7; size: -; length: 13; V: TRBV5-5; DNA: TGTGCCAGCAGCCTGGGGGCAGTAAACGAGCAGTACTTC; CDR3: CASSLGAVNEQYF
D: -; J: TRBJ2-1; size: -; length: 10; V: TRBV6-1; DNA: TGTGCCAGCAGTAACAATGAGCAGTTCTTC; CDR3: CASSNNEQFF
D: TRBD2; J: TRBJ2-3; size: -; length: 14; V: TRBV5-4; DNA: TGTGCCAGCAGCTTGAATAGCGGGGTAAATACGCAGTATTTT; CDR3: CASSLNSGVNTQYF
D: -; J: TRBJ1-1; size: -; length: 14; V: TRBV19; DNA: TGTGCCAGTAGTATGGGCACCTCGAACACTGAAGCTTTCTTT; CDR3: CASSMGTSNTEAFF
D: TRBD1; J: TRBJ2-1; size: once; length: 12; V: TRBV30; DNA: TGTGCCTGGAGGGACAGGGGGTTTGAGCAGTTCTTC; CDR3: CAWRDRGFEQFF
D: -; J: TRBJ2-1; size: -; length: 15; V: TRBV19; DNA: TGTGCCAGTAGCCCTTTGGGGGGGGGCCGGAATGAGCAGTTCTTC; CDR3: CASSPLGGGRNEQFF
D: -; J: TRBJ2-3; size: -; length: 15; V: TRBV19; DNA: TGTGCCAGCAAGTATTGGGGAGATCCAATGGGTACGCAGTATTTT; CDR3: CASKYWGDPMGTQYF
D: -; J: TRBJ2-5; size: -; length: 10; V: TRBV7-6; DNA: TGTGCCAGCAGCTTAGAGACCCAGTACTTC; CDR3: CASSLETQYF
D: -; J: TRBJ2-7; size: -; length: 14; V: TRBV7-2; DNA: TGTGCCAGCAGCAACACCAGGGCTTCTGACGAGCAGTACTTC; CDR3: CASSNTRASDEQYF
D: -; J: TRBJ1-6; size: few; length: 14; V: TRBV6-6; DNA: TGTGCCAGCAGTTACTCGGGGGAAATCTCACCCCTCCACTTT; CDR3: CASSYSGEISPLHF
D: -; J: TRBJ1-4; size: -; length: 14; V: TRBV7-2; DNA: TGTGCCAGCACCGTACAGGGACTGGGTGAAAAACTGTTTTTT; CDR3: CASTVQGLGEKLFF
D: TRBD1; J: TRBJ2-5; size: -; length: 14; V: TRBV15; DNA: TGTGCCACCACAGGACAGGGGGCGGAGGGGACCCAGTACTTC; CDR3: CATTGQGAEGTQYF
D: TRBD1; J: TRBJ2-5; size: once; length: 12; V: TRBV28; DNA: TGTGCCACCAGACAGGGTCCAGAGACCCAGTACTTC; CDR3: CATRQGPETQYF
D: -; J: TRBJ2-3; size: -; length: 20; V: TRBV29-1; DNA: TGCAGCGGAACATGGGGAAGGGGAAGTAGGCAGCCTATTAGCACAGATACGCAGTATTTT; CDR3: CSGTWGRGSRQPISTDTQYF
D: -; J: TRBJ2-1; size: -; length: 16; V: TRBV7-2; DNA: TGTGCCAGCAGCTTCCTGGGGGCGGGTCTTTACAATGAGCAGTTCTTC; CDR3: CASSFLGAGLYNEQFF
D: -; J: TRBJ1-2; size: -; length: 18; V: TRBV28; DNA: TGTGCCAGCAGTTACGGCGGGGCAGGAGGTGTTGGTATCTATGGCTACACCTTC; CDR3: CASSYGGAGGVGIYGYTF
D: TRBD1; J: TRBJ2-7; size: once; length: 13; V: TRBV28; DNA: TGTGCCACCGACAGGGGGCCATCCTACGAGCAGTACTTC; CDR3: CATDRGPSYEQYF
D: TRBD2; J: TRBJ2-7; size: -; length: 14; V: TRBV10-3; DNA: TGTGCCATCAGGGGAGCGGGAGATCCCTACGAGCAGTACTTC; CDR3: CAIRGAGDPYEQYF
D: -; J: TRBJ2-7; size: -; length: 15; V: TRBV11-2; DNA: TGTGCCAGCAGCTCCACGGCCTTTTTCTCCTACGAGCAGTACTTC; CDR3: CASSSTAFFSYEQYF
D: TRBD1; J: TRBJ1-1; size: -; length: 13; V: TRBV2; DNA: TGTGCCAGTCGACAGGGGGCGAACACTGAAGCTTTCTTT; CDR3: CASRQGANTEAFF
D: TRBD2; J: TRBJ2-7; size: -; length: 15; V: TRBV9; DNA: TGTGCCAGCAGCGTAGGGGCTAGCGGAGCCTACGAGCAGTACTTC; CDR3: CASSVGASGAYEQYF
D: -; J: TRBJ1-2; size: once; length: 13; V: TRBV28; DNA: TGTGCCAGCAGTTCCGATAACAGGGTTGGCTACACCTTC; CDR3: CASSSDNRVGYTF
D: -; J: TRBJ2-6; size: -; length: 16; V: TRBV5-4; DNA: TGTGCCAGCAGCTCATCCGGGCTAGCTGGGGCCAACGTCCTGACTTTC; CDR3: CASSSSGLAGANVLTF
D: TRBD1; J: TRBJ1-1; size: -; length: 15; V: TRBV28; DNA: TGTGCCAGCGACGGCAGGGGGCGTTTAAGCACTGAAGCTTTCTTT; CDR3: CASDGRGRLSTEAFF
D: -; J: TRBJ2-2; size: -; length: 13; V: TRBV5-1; DNA: TGCGCCAGCAGCTTTGACAGAACCGGGGAGCTGTTTTTT; CDR3: CASSFDRTGELFF
D: -; J: TRBJ1-4; size: -; length: 20; V: TRBV18; DNA: TGTGCCAGCTCACAACTCCCCACAGGGAGTTTCGGTTCAACTAATGAAAAACTGTTTTTT; CDR3: CASSQLPTGSFGSTNEKLFF
D: -; J: TRBJ2-5; size: -; length: 15; V: TRBV18; DNA: TGTGCCAGCTCACCTGTGAGAACTCAGCGCGGGACCCAGTACTTC; CDR3: CASSPVRTQRGTQYF
D: -; J: TRBJ2-7; size: -; length: 13; V: TRBV28; DNA: TGTGCCAGCACCCCCACAGGGCCCTACGAGCAGTACTTC; CDR3: CASTPTGPYEQYF
D: -; J: TRBJ2-2; size: -; length: 17; V: TRBV4-2; DNA: TGTGCCAGCAGCCAAGATTCTGGAGCGGGTTCCACCGGGGAGCTGTTTTTT; CDR3: CASSQDSGAGSTGELFF
D: -; J: TRBJ2-2; size: -; length: 15; V: TRBV5-1; DNA: TGCGCCAGCAGGGAGCGAGGGGCGAACACCGGGGAGCTGTTTTTT; CDR3: CASRERGANTGELFF
D: -; J: TRBJ2-7; size: -; length: 15; V: TRBV6-5; DNA: TGTGCCAGCAGACCCGGACAGTCCCCCGCCTACGAGCAGTACTTC; CDR3: CASRPGQSPAYEQYF